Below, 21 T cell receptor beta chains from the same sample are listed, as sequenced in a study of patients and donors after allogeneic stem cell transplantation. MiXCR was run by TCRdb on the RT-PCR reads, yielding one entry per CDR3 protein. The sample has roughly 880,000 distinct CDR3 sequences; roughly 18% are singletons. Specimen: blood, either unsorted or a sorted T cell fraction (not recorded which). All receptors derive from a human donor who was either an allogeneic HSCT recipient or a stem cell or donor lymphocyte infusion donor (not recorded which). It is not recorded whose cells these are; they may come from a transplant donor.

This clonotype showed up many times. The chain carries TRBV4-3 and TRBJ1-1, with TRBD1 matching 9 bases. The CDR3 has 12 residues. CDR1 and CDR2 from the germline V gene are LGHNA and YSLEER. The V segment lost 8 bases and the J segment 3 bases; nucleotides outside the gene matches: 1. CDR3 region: CASGDRDTEAFF. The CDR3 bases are TGCGCCAGCGGGGACAGGGACACTGAAGCTTTCTTT.

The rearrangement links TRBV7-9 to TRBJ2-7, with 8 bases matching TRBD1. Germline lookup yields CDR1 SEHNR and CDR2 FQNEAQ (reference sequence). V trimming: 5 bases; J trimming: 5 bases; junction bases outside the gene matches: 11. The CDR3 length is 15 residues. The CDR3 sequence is CASSHTGTGDNEQYF. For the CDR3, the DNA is TGTGCCAGCAGCCACACAGGGACAGGTGATAACGAGCAGTACTTC.

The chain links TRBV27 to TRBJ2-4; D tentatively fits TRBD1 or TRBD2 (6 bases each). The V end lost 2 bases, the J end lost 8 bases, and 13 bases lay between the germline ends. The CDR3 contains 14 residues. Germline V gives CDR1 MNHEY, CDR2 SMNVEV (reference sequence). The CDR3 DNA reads TGTGCCAGCAGTTTAGCCGGGGGCGGGGACATTCAGTACTTC. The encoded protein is CASSLAGGGDIQYF.

This CDR3 is CASSLSGEPGNTIYF. DNA for the CDR3: TGTGCCAGCAGTTTGAGCGGGGAACCTGGAAACACCATATATTTT. V gene TRBV12-3 or TRBV12-4 combines with J gene TRBJ1-3, with D hard to call. This CDR3 contains 15 residues. V lost 3 bases and J lost 2, with 11 bases in between.

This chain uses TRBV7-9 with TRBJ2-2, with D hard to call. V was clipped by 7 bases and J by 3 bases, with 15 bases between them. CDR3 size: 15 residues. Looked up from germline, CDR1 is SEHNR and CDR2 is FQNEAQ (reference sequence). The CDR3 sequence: CASIDKDGYTGELFF. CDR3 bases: TGTGCCAGCATCGATAAAGACGGTTACACCGGGGAGCTGTTTTTT.

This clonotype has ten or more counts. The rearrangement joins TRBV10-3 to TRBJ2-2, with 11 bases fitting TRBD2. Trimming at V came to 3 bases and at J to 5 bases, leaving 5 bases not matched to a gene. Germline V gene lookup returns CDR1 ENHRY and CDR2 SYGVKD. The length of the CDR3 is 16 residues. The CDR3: CAISEGASGRTGELFF. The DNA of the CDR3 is TGTGCCATCAGTGAAGGCGCTAGCGGGAGGACCGGGGAGCTGTTTTTT.

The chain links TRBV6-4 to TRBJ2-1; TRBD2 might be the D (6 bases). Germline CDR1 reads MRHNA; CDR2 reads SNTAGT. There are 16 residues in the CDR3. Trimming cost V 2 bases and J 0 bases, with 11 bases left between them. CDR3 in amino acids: CASSDTSGSSYNEQFF. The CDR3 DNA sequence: TGTGCCAGCAGTGACACCTCCGGGAGCTCCTACAATGAGCAGTTCTTC.

This CDR3 reads CASSPLSGQGWEKLFF. CDR3 nucleotide sequence: TGTGCCAGCTCACCACTATCGGGACAGGGTTGGGAAAAACTGTTTTTT. The chain employs TRBV18 and TRBJ1-4; TRBD1 matches at 9 bases. There are 16 residues in the CDR3. Germline V gene lookup returns CDR1 KGHSH and CDR2 LQKENI. Trimming removed 1 base from V and 8 bases from J; junction bases left unmatched: 8. Full variable domain (rest looked up from reference TRBV18 and TRBJ1-4): NAGVMQNPRHLVRRRGQEARLRCSPMKGHSHVYWYRQLPEEGLKFMVYLQKENIIDESGMPKERFSAEFPKEGPSILRIQQVVRGDSAAYFCASSPLSGQGWEKLFFGSGTQLSVL.

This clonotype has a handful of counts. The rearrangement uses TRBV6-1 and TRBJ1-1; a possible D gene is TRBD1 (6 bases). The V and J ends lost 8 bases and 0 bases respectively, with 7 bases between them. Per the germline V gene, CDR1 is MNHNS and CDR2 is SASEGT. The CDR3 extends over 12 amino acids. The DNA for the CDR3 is TGTGCCAGCTACAGGGTGAACACTGAAGCTTTCTTT. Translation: CASYRVNTEAFF.

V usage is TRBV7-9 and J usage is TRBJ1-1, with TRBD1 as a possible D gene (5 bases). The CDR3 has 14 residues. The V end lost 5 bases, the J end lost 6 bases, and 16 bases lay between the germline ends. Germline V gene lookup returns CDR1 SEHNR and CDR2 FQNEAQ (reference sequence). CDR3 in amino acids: CASSGGRILPEAFF. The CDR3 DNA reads TGTGCCAGCAGCGGGGGGAGGATCCTACCTGAAGCTTTCTTT.

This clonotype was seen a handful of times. CDR3 region: CASSVEAGEGGDTGELFF. Here the CDR3 DNA reads TGTGCCAGCAGCGTAGAGGCGGGTGAGGGAGGGGACACCGGGGAGCTGTTTTTT. The chain links TRBV9 to TRBJ2-2, with 7 bases aligning to TRBD2. Germline CDR1 reads SGDLS; CDR2 reads YYNGEE. V shed 0 bases, J shed 3 bases, and the junction held 11 bases outside the gene matches. This CDR3 is built from 18 residues.

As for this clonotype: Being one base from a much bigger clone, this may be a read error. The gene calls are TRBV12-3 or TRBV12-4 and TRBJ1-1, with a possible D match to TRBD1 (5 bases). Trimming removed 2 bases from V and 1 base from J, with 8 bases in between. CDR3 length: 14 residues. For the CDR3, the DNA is TGTGCCAGCAGTTTAATAGGGGCGAACACTGAAGCTTTCTTT. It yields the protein CASSLIGANTEAFF.

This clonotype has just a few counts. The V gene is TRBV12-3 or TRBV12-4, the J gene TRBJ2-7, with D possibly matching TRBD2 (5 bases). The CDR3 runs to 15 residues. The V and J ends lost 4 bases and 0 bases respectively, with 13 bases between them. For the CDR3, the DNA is TGTGCCAGCAGTTCGTTACGAGGGAGCTCCTACGAGCAGTACTTC. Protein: CASSSLRGSSYEQYF.

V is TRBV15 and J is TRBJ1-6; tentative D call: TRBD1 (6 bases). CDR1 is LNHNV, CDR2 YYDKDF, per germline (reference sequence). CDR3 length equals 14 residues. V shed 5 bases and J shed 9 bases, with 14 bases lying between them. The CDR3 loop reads CATSSLGGTSPLHF. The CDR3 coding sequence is TGTGCCACCAGCTCGTTAGGGGGGACTTCACCCCTCCACTTT.

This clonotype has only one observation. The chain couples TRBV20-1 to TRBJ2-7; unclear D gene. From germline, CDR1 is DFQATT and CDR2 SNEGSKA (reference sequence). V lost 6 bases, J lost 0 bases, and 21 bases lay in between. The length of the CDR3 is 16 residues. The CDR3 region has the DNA TGCAGTGCGCACCGCTCAGGCTCCAGGAGCTCCTACGAGCAGTACTTC. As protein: CSAHRSGSRSSYEQYF.

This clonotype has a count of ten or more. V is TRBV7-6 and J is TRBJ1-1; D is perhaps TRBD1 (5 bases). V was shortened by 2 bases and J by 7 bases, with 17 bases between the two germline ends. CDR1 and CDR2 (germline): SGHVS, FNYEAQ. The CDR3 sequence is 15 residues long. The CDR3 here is CASSLNPMGRGEAFF. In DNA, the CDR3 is TGTGCCAGCAGCTTAAACCCTATGGGAAGGGGTGAAGCTTTCTTT.

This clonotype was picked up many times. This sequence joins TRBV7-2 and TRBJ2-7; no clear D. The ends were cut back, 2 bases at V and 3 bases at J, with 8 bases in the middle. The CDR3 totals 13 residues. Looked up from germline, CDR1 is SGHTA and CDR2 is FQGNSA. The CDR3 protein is CASSLRMNYEQYF. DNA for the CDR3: TGTGCCAGCAGCTTAAGGATGAACTACGAGCAGTACTTC.

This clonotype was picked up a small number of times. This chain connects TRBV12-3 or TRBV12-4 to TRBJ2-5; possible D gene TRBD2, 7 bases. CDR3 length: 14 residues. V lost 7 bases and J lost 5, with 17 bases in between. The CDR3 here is CASNLRGAGETQYF. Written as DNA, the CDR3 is TGTGCCAGCAACCTCCGGGGGGCGGGCGAGACCCAGTACTTC.

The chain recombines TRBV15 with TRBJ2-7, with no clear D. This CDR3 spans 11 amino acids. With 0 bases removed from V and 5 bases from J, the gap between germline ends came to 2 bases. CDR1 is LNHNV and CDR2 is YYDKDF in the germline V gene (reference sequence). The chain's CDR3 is CATSRDDEQYF. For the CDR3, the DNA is TGTGCCACCAGCAGAGATGACGAGCAGTACTTC.

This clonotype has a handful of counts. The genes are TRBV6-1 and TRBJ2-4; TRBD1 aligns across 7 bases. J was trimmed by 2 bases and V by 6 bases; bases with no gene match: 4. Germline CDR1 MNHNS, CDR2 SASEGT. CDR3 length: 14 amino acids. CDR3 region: CASRKGGSKNIQYF. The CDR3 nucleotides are TGTGCCAGCAGAAAAGGGGGCTCCAAAAACATTCAGTACTTC.

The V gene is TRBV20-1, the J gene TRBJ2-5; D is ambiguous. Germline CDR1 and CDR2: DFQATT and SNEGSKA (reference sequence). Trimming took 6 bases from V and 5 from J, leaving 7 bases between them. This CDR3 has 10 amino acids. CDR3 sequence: CSAEWETQYF. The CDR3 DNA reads TGCAGTGCCGAATGGGAGACCCAGTACTTC.